The present T cell receptor (beta chain) was sequenced within a study of blood T cell repertoires in COVID-19. Study at large: The study drew acute and convalescent COVID-19 samples from the United States, Italy and Spain. Sample material is recorded as cDNA or gDNA derived from T cells, B-cell-depleted T cells, or PBMCs.

TCRdb's copy holds only in-frame clones and misses some; the assay was immunoSEQ multiplex PCR. Here the sample spans about 87,000 clones, 89% being singletons. CDR1 SGHKS and CDR2 YYEKEE come from the germline V gene (reference sequence). The ends were cut back, 4 bases at V and 1 base at J, with 12 bases in the middle. CDR3 length equals 14 residues. The chain joins TRBV5-5 to TRBJ2-7; D gene uncertain. This TCR was sampled from a woman over 75 with active COVID-19. Source material: peripheral blood. The CDR3 DNA sequence: TGTGCCAGCAGCCGCTCCGCAGATTCCTACGAGCAGTACTTC. Protein: CASSRSADSYEQYF. Drawing the rest from reference TRBV5-5 and TRBJ2-7, the complete variable domain is DAGVTQSPTHLIKTRGQQVTLRCSPISGHKSVSWYQQVLGQGPQFIFQYYEKEERGRGNFPDRFSARQFPNYSSELNVNALLLGDSALYLCASSRSADSYEQYFGPGTRLTVT.